Following are 24 T cell receptor beta chains from one sample sequenced in a study of long-term antiretroviral therapy in people with HIV. A v3.0 immunoSEQ assay was performed at survey level. Clones were read by immunoSEQ multiplex PCR, and TCRdb kept only the in-frame ones, dropping some. In the table there are roughly 28,000 clones, nearly 95% of which are singletons. The sample was unsorted PBMCs, taken 6 to 6.5 years after starting antiretroviral therapy. The receptors were gathered from a man younger than 45 with HIV.

V and J are TRBV9 and TRBJ2-1, with D perhaps assigned TRBD1 or TRBD2 (5 bases each). From germline, CDR1 is SGDLS and CDR2 YYNGEE. The CDR3 length is 12 residues. Trimming took off 3 bases at V and 8 bases at J, with 9 bases between the two ends. The CDR3, as DNA: TGTGCCAGCAGCGGGAGAGGGGATGAGCAGTTCTTC. This translates into CASSGRGDEQFF.

The J gene is TRBJ2-1, the V gene TRBV7-2; D perhaps matches TRBD2 (6 bases). This CDR3 comprises 16 residues. Trimming removed 7 bases from V and 4 bases from J, with 20 bases in between. CDR1 is SGHTA, CDR2 FQGNSA, per germline. CDR3 sequence (DNA): TGTGCCAGCACCGTAGCGGTCTGGGCAGGTTACAATGAGCAGTTCTTC. This translates into CASTVAVWAGYNEQFF. The full variable domain, with the rest looked up from reference TRBV7-2 and TRBJ2-1, is GAGVSQSPSNKVTEKGKDVELRCDPISGHTALYWYRQSLGQGLEFLIYFQGNSAPDKSGLPSDRFSAERTGGSVSTLTIQRTQQEDSAVYLCASTVAVWAGYNEQFFGPGTRLTVL.

The V call is TRBV5-1, the J call TRBJ1-6, with a possible D match to TRBD1 (5 bases). There are 15 residues in the CDR3. Trimming shortened V by 4 bases and J by 5 bases, and 13 bases separated the two germline ends. Per the germline V gene, CDR1 is SGHRS and CDR2 is YFSETQ. CDR3 in amino acids: CASSPRPGDNSPLHF. CDR3 in DNA: TGCGCCAGCAGCCCCCGTCCGGGGGATAATTCACCCCTCCACTTT.

V and J are TRBV27 and TRBJ1-2, with 12 bases matching TRBD1. V dropped 5 bases and J dropped 8; count of bases not matched to a gene: 12. The germline CDR1 and CDR2 sequences are MNHEY and SMNVEV (reference sequence). The CDR3 spans 16 residues. The CDR3 loop is CASSPSPGQGAGGYTF. CDR3 nucleotide sequence: TGTGCCAGCAGTCCGTCCCCGGGACAGGGGGCGGGAGGCTACACCTTC.

The chain employs TRBV5-4 and TRBJ2-1, with D hard to call. Trimming removed 0 bases at V and 6 bases at J, with 13 bases between. The CDR3 has 15 amino acids. The germline V gene encodes CDR1 SGHNT and CDR2 YYREEE (reference sequence). The DNA for the CDR3 is TGTGCCAGCAGCTTGGACTATAGGAGCCGCAATGAGCAGTTCTTC. As protein: CASSLDYRSRNEQFF. Full variable domain (missing parts from reference TRBV5-4 and TRBJ2-1): ETGVTQSPTHLIKTRGQQVTLRCSSQSGHNTVSWYQQALGQGPQFIFQYYREEENGRGNFPPRFSGLQFPNYSSELNVNALELDDSALYLCASSLDYRSRNEQFFGPGTRLTVL.

The V and J genes are TRBV2 and TRBJ2-5; no definite D call. The CDR3 consists of 14 residues. Per the germline V gene, CDR1 is SNHLY and CDR2 is FYNNEI. The germline V and J ends were trimmed by 6 bases and 5 bases, with 16 bases remaining between them. Here the CDR3 reads CASRPNSDGETQYF. CDR3 DNA: TGTGCCAGCAGACCCAATAGTGATGGGGAGACCCAGTACTTC. Variable domain in full (rest from reference TRBV2 and TRBJ2-5): EPEVTQTPSHQVTQMGQEVILRCVPISNHLYFYWYRQILGQKVEFLVSFYNNEISEKSEIFDDQFSVERPDGSNFTLKIRSTKLEDSAMYFCASRPNSDGETQYFGPGTRLLVL.

This clone is a singleton in its sample. The chain employs TRBV7-2 and TRBJ1-1; D not resolved. Germline loops: CDR1 SGHTA, CDR2 FQGNSA. This CDR3 comprises 13 residues. Trimming cost V 1 base and J 7 bases, with 10 bases left between them. CDR3 in amino acids: CASSLGSGVEAFF. CDR3 DNA sequence: TGTGCCAGCAGCTTAGGCTCAGGTGTTGAAGCTTTCTTT.

V usage is TRBV29-1 and J usage is TRBJ1-1, with a tentative D call TRBD1 (5 bases). The CDR3 totals 12 residues. Germline V lookup: CDR1 SQVTM, CDR2 ANQGSEA. Deletions cut 3 bases from V and 8 bases from J, with 13 bases between. CDR3 loop: CSVDGEWGEAFF. DNA of the CDR3: TGCAGCGTTGATGGGGAATGGGGGGAAGCTTTCTTT.

This chain uses TRBV27 with TRBJ2-7; weak D call: TRBD2 (6 bases). The V and J ends lost 6 bases and 0 bases respectively, with 15 bases between them. Germline CDR1 is MNHEY and CDR2 is SMNVEV (reference sequence). The CDR3 runs to 15 residues. CDR3 sequence reads: CASRENLDYSYEQYF. The CDR3 DNA follows: TGTGCCAGCAGAGAAAACCTGGACTACTCCTACGAGCAGTACTTC.

J is TRBJ1-5 and V is TRBV28; D remains ambiguous. The CDR3 contains 15 residues. V lost 6 bases and J 2 bases, leaving 14 bases between the germline ends. The V gene's germline CDR1 is MDHEN and CDR2 SYDVKM. The CDR3: CASSSPPVGNQPQHF. The CDR3 DNA reads as TGTGCCAGCAGCTCCCCTCCCGTGGGCAATCAGCCCCAGCATTTT. The variable domain in full, with the rest retrieved from reference TRBV28 and TRBJ1-5, is DVKVTQSSRYLVKRTGEKVFLECVQDMDHENMFWYRQDPGLGLRLIYFSYDVKMKEKGDIPEGYSVSREKKERFSLILESASTNQTSMYLCASSSPPVGNQPQHFGDGTRLSIL.

The V gene is TRBV5-1, the J gene TRBJ2-1; a weak D match, TRBD2 (5 bases). The CDR3 is 12 residues long. CDR1 and CDR2 from the germline V gene are SGHRS and YFSETQ. Trimming left V 2 bases short and J 6 bases short, with 6 bases between. Here the CDR3 reads CASSFGLNEQFF. In nucleotides, the CDR3 is TGCGCCAGCAGCTTCGGACTCAATGAGCAGTTCTTC.

The genes are TRBV9 and TRBJ1-2; D gene unclear. The CDR3 consists of 14 residues. The germline V gene has CDR1 SGDLS and CDR2 YYNGEE. The germline V and J ends were trimmed by 3 bases and 2 bases, with 11 bases remaining between them. The CDR3 DNA reads TGTGCCAGCAGCGCTTTGACTGGCAACTATGGCTACACCTTC. Translating gives CASSALTGNYGYTF.

The rearrangement links TRBV4-3 to TRBJ2-5, with 14 nucleotides matching TRBD2. The CDR3 loop spans 17 amino acids. Trimming cost V 6 bases and J 5 bases; bases outside gene matches: 11. The germline V gene encodes CDR1 LGHNA and CDR2 YSLEER. The CDR3 DNA reads TGCGCCAGCAGTCCCAACCCCCGGACTAGCGGGGGGGAGACCCAGTACTTC. This gives the protein CASSPNPRTSGGETQYF.

This clone has only one observation. The J gene is TRBJ2-3, the V gene TRBV6-5; D possibly corresponds to TRBD2 (5 bases). V lost 11 bases, J lost 11 bases, and 17 bases lay in between. The CDR3 contains 11 residues. Germline CDR1 is MNHEY and CDR2 is SVGAGI. This CDR3 reads CASHSGLVQYF. Here the CDR3 DNA reads TGTGCCTCCCATTCGGGGTTGGTGCAGTATTTT.

The genes are TRBV19 and TRBJ2-7, with a possible D match to TRBD1 (5 bases). Germline loops: CDR1 LNHDA, CDR2 SQIVND (reference sequence). Trimming cost V 6 bases and J 2 bases, with 17 bases left between them. CDR3 size: 15 residues. The CDR3 loop is CASSFQGLSTYEQYF. The CDR3 DNA reads TGTGCCAGTAGCTTCCAGGGCCTTTCCACCTACGAGCAGTACTTC.

The V and J genes are TRBV5-5 and TRBJ1-3; D remains ambiguous. The V end was cut by 2 bases, the J end by 0 bases, with 9 bases between. This CDR3 has 15 residues. Germline V gene data show CDR1 as SGHKS and CDR2 as YYEKEE (reference sequence). The CDR3 loop reads CASSFLAGSGNTIYF. The CDR3 DNA is TGTGCCAGCAGCTTCCTGGCTGGCTCTGGAAACACCATATATTTT.

The chain uses TRBV5-1 and TRBJ2-2; 8 positions match TRBD2. With 4 bases clipped from V and 2 bases from J, the junction kept 4 bases outside the gene matches. Germline CDR1 reads SGHRS; CDR2 reads YFSETQ. The CDR3 extends over 15 amino acids. The CDR3 protein is CASSRTSTNTGELFF. CDR3 in DNA: TGCGCCAGCAGCCGGACTAGCACCAACACCGGGGAGCTGTTTTTT.

The CDR3 bases are TGTGCCAGCAGTTTATCGGGCGGGGCTCGTGGCTACACCTTC. It codes for CASSLSGGARGYTF. The chain is built from TRBV27 and TRBJ1-2; possible D gene TRBD1, 5 bases. The CDR3 is made up of 14 amino acids. Germline CDR1 and CDR2: MNHEY and SMNVEV (reference sequence). V shed 0 bases and J shed 7 bases, with 12 bases lying between them.

The V gene is TRBV6-6, the J gene TRBJ1-2; D unclear. Germline V gene lookup returns CDR1 MNHNY and CDR2 SVGAGI (reference sequence). V lost 0 bases to trimming and J lost 2 bases, with 10 bases between them. The CDR3 consists of 15 residues. The CDR3, as DNA: TGTGCCAGCAGTTACTCTCGGGTGGGGAACTATGGCTACACCTTC. Translated, it gives CASSYSRVGNYGYTF.

The gene calls are TRBV9 and TRBJ2-7; 9 nucleotides match TRBD2. Germline lookup yields CDR1 SGDLS and CDR2 YYNGEE. J gave up 5 bases and V 0 bases, and 6 bases lay outside the gene matches. The CDR3 runs to 15 residues. The CDR3 sequence: CASSVGVSGSHEQYF. The CDR3 DNA sequence: TGTGCCAGCAGCGTAGGTGTTAGCGGGAGCCACGAGCAGTACTTC.

This clone was seen only once. V usage is TRBV5-4 and J usage is TRBJ2-7, with D uncertain. This CDR3 has 14 amino acids. The ends were cut back, 0 bases at V and 0 bases at J, with 7 bases in the middle. Germline CDR1 SGHNT, CDR2 YYREEE (reference sequence). The chain's CDR3 is CASSLAAGSYEQYF. CDR3 sequence (DNA): TGTGCCAGCAGCTTGGCGGCAGGCTCCTACGAGCAGTACTTC.

The V gene is TRBV14, the J gene TRBJ2-7; D unresolved. The V end lost 0 bases, the J end lost 2 bases, and 5 bases lay between the germline ends. The germline CDR1 and CDR2 sequences are SGHDN and FVKESK. There are 13 residues in the CDR3. For the CDR3, the DNA is TGTGCCAGCAGCCAAGATTCGGCCTACGAGCAGTACTTC. Translating it yields CASSQDSAYEQYF.

This clone was found once. A junction end diverges from the germline sequence, so it may reflect a read error. The chain joins TRBV7-9 to TRBJ2-1, with a possible D match to TRBD1 (6 bases). CDR1 is SEHNR and CDR2 is FQNEAQ in the germline V gene (reference sequence). The CDR3 totals 16 residues. The CDR3 DNA sequence: TGTGCCAGCAGCACCTTGGGGGCAGGCTCCCACAATGAGCAGTTCTTC. As protein: CASSTLGAGSHNEQFF.

The V and J genes are TRBV13 and TRBJ2-5, with D perhaps matching TRBD2 (6 bases). Trimming left V 0 bases short and J 2 bases short, with 10 bases between. Germline V gene data show CDR1 as PRHDT and CDR2 as FYEKMQ (reference sequence). The CDR3 runs 15 residues. The DNA of the CDR3 is TGTGCCAGCAGCTTAGGCCGGGACTTGCAAGAGACCCAGTACTTC. Amino acid sequence: CASSLGRDLQETQYF.